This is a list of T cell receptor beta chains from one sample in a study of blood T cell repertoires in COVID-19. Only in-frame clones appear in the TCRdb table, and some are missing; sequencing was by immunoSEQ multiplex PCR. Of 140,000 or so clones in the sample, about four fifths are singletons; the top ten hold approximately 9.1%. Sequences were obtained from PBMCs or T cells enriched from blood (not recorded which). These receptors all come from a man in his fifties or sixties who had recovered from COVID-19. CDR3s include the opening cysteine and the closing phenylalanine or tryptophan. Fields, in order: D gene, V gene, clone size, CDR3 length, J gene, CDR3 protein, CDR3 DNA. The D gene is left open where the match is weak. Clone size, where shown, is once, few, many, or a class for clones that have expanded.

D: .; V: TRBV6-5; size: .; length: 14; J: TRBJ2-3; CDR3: CASSYVREPDTQYF; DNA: TGTGCCAGCAGTTATGTGAGGGAACCAGATACGCAGTATTTT
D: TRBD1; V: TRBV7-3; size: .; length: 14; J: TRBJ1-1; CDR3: CASSSAGGSAEAFF; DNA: TGTGCCAGCAGCTCCGCAGGGGGCTCGGCTGAAGCTTTCTTT
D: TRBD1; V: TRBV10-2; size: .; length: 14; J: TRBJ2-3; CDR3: CASSGGQGSDTQYF; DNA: TGCGCCAGCAGTGGAGGACAGGGGTCAGATACGCAGTATTTT
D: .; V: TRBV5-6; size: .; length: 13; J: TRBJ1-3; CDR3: CASRGLGGNTIYF; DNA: TGTGCCAGCAGGGGGCTTGGGGGAAACACCATATATTTT
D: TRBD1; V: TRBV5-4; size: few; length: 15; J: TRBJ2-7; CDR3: CASSPPGQGTYEQYF; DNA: TGTGCCAGCAGCCCACCGGGACAGGGGACCTACGAGCAGTACTTC
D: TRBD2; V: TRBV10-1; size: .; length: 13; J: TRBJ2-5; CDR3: CASSEGGGETQYF; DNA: TGCGCCAGCAGTGAAGGCGGGGGGGAGACCCAGTACTTC
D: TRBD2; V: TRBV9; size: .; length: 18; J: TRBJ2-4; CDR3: CASSTSGLAGKGSGIQYF; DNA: TGTGCCAGCAGCACTAGCGGATTAGCGGGAAAGGGGAGTGGCATTCAGTACTTC
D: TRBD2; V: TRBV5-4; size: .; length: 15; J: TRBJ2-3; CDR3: CASSLWGGSTDTQYF; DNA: TGTGCCAGCAGCCTGTGGGGGGGAAGCACAGATACGCAGTATTTT
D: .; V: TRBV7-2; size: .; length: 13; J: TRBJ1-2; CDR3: CASSSGQNYGYTF; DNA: TGTGCCAGCAGCTCCGGACAGAACTATGGCTACACCTTC
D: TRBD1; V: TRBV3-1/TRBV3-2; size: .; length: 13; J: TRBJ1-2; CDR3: CASSQGQGPGHTF; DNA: TGTGCCAGCAGCCAAGGACAGGGTCCGGGACACACCTTC
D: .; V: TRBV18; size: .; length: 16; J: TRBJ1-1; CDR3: CASSPPDRRENTEAFF; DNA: TGTGCCAGCTCACCACCGGATAGGCGGGAGAACACTGAAGCTTTCTTT
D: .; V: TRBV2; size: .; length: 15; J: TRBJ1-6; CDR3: CASSPSTEYNSPLHF; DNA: TGTGCCAGCAGTCCCTCGACAGAATATAATTCACCCCTCCACTTT
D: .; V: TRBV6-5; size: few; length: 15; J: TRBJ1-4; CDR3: CASSRGSRPNEKLFF; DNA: TGTGCCAGCAGTAGGGGGAGCAGGCCTAATGAAAAACTGTTTTTT
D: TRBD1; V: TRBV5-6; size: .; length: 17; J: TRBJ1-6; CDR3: CASSSRRTGVSDSPLHF; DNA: TGTGCCAGCAGCTCTAGACGGACAGGGGTATCGGATTCACCCCTCCACTTT
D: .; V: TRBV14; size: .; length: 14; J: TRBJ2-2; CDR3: CASSHDRGTGELFF; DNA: TGTGCCAGCAGCCACGACAGAGGCACCGGGGAGCTGTTTTTT
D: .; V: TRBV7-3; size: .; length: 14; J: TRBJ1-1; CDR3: CASSLRGRVTEAFF; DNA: TGTGCCAGCAGCTTAAGGGGCAGGGTCACTGAAGCTTTCTTT
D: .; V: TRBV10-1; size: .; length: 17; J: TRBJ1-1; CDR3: CASSELVLTREDTEAFF; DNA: TGCGCCAGCAGTGAGTTAGTGTTAACCAGGGAAGACACTGAAGCTTTCTTT
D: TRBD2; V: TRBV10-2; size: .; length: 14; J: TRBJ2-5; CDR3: CASSVLRGGETQYF; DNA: TGCGCCAGCAGTGTTTTACGGGGGGGAGAGACCCAGTACTTC
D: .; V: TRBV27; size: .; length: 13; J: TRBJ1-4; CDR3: CASSFQGSEKLFF; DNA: TGTGCCAGCAGTTTCCAGGGGAGTGAAAAACTGTTTTTT
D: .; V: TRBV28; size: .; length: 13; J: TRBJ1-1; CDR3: CASRPYLNTEAFF; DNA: TGTGCCAGCAGGCCATACTTGAACACTGAAGCTTTCTTT
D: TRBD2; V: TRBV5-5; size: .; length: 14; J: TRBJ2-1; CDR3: CASSLTSGVNEQFF; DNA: TGTGCCAGCAGCTTAACTAGCGGGGTCAATGAGCAGTTCTTC
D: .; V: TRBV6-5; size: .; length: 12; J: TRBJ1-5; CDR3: CASEGNNQPQHF; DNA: TGTGCCAGCGAGGGAAACAATCAGCCCCAGCATTTT
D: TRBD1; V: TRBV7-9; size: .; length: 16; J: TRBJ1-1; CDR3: CASSLLAGTGATEAFF; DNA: TGTGCCAGCAGCTTACTAGCAGGGACAGGGGCGACTGAAGCTTTCTTT
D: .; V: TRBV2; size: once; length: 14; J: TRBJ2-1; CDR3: CASSEGSGYNEQFF; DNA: TGTGCCAGCAGTGAAGGGTCAGGTTACAATGAGCAGTTCTTC
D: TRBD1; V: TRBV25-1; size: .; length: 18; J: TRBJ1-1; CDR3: CASSPTGRADRGRTEAFF; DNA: TGTGCCAGCAGTCCTACTGGCCGTGCGGACAGGGGGCGTACTGAAGCTTTCTTT
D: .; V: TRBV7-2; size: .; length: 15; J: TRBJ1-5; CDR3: CASSLDGESNQPQHF; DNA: TGTGCCAGCAGCTTAGATGGGGAGAGCAATCAGCCCCAGCATTTT
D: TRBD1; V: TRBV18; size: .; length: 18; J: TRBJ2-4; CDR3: CASSSGQGKGGPKNIQYF; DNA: TGTGCCAGCTCATCGGGACAGGGGAAGGGGGGTCCCAAAAACATTCAGTACTTC
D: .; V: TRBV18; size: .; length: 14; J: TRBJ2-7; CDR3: CASSLPGGRDEQYF; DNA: TGTGCCAGCTCACTCCCGGGCGGGCGGGATGAGCAGTACTTC
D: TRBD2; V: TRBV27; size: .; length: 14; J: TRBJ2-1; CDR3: CASSWLAGENEQFF; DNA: TGTGCCAGCAGTTGGCTAGCGGGTGAAAATGAGCAGTTCTTC
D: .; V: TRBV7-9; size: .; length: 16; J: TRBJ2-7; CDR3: CASSLESTAGSYEQYF; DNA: TGTGCCAGCAGCTTAGAGTCGACCGCGGGGTCCTACGAGCAGTACTTC
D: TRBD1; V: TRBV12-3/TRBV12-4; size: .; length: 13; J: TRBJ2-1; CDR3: CASDRGTYNEQFF; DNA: TGTGCCAGCGACAGGGGGACCTACAATGAGCAGTTCTTC
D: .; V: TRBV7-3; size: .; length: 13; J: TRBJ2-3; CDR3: CASSPYRADTQYF; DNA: TGTGCCAGCAGCCCCTACAGGGCTGATACGCAGTATTTT
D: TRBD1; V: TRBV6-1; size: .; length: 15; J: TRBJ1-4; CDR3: CASSEGQGAFEKLFF; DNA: TGTGCCAGCAGTGAAGGGCAGGGGGCTTTTGAAAAACTGTTTTTT
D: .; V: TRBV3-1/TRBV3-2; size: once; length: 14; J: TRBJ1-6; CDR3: CASSRSNYNSPLHF; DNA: TGTGCCAGCAGCCGATCTAACTATAATTCACCCCTCCACTTT
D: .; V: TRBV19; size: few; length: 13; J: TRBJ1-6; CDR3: CASRNRDNSPLHF; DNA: TGTGCCAGTCGAAACAGGGATAATTCACCCCTCCACTTT
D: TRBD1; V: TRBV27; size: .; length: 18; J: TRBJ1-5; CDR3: CASSPKRQGAYSNQPQHF; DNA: TGTGCCAGCAGTCCAAAAAGACAGGGGGCCTATAGCAATCAGCCCCAGCATTTT
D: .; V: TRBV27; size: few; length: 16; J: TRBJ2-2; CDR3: CASSPLGTMNTGELFF; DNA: TGTGCCAGCAGTCCTCTGGGGACAATGAACACCGGGGAGCTGTTTTTT
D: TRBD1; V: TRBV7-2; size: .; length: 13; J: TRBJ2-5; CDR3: CASSTGGVETQYF; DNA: TGTGCCAGCAGCACAGGGGGCGTGGAGACCCAGTACTTC
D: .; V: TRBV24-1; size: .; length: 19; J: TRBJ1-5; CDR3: CATSDLAPDPGTPNQPQHF; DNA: TGTGCCACCAGTGATTTGGCCCCCGATCCCGGGACACCTAATCAGCCCCAGCATTTT
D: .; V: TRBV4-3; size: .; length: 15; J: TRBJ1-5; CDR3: CASSQDPSANQPQHF; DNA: TGCGCCAGCAGCCAAGATCCCAGCGCTAATCAGCCCCAGCATTTT
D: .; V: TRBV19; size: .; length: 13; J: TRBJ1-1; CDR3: CASSIRVNTEAFF; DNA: TGTGCCAGTAGTATCAGGGTAAACACTGAAGCTTTCTTT
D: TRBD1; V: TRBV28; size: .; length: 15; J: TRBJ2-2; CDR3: CASSPPQGYTGELFF; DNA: TGTGCCAGCAGCCCACCACAGGGGTACACCGGGGAGCTGTTTTTT
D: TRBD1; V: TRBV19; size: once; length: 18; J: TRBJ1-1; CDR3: CASSWGAGQTNLNTEAFF; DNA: TGTGCCAGTAGTTGGGGTGCGGGACAGACAAATCTGAACACTGAAGCTTTCTTT
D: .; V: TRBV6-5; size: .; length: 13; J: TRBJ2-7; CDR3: CASRGAPAYEQYF; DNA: TGTGCCAGCAGGGGGGCACCTGCCTACGAGCAGTACTTC
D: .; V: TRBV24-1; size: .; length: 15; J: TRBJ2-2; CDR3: CATSDITGVTGELFF; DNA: TGTGCCACCAGTGATATAACGGGGGTAACCGGGGAGCTGTTTTTT
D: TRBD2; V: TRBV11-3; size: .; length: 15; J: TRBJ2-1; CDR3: CASSPGTSGDNEQFF; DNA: TGTGCCAGCAGCCCTGGGACTAGCGGGGACAATGAGCAGTTCTTC
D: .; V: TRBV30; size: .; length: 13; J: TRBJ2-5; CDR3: CAWSTGIPETQYF; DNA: TGTGCCTGGAGCACAGGGATCCCAGAGACCCAGTACTTC
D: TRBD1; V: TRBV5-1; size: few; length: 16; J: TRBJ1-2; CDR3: CASSLIQGAANYGYTF; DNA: TGCGCCAGCAGCTTGATACAGGGGGCCGCTAACTATGGCTACACCTTC
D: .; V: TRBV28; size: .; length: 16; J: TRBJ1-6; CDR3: CASSLLQGFHNSPLHF; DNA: TGTGCCAGCAGTTTATTACAGGGATTCCATAATTCACCCCTCCACTTT
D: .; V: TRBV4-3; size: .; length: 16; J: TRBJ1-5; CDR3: CASSPGWGRANQPQHF; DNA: TGCGCCAGCAGCCCGGGGTGGGGGAGGGCTAATCAGCCCCAGCATTTT
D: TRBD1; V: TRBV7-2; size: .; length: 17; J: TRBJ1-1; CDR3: CASSLMAVTGGNTEAFF; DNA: TGTGCCAGCAGCTTGATGGCGGTGACAGGGGGAAACACTGAAGCTTTCTTT
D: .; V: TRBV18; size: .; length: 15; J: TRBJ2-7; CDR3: CASSPPSRGKGEQYF; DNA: TGTGCCAGCTCACCTCCCTCCCGGGGAAAGGGCGAGCAGTACTTC
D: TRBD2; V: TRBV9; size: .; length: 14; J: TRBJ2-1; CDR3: CASSVGRRGGEQFF; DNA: TGTGCCAGCAGCGTAGGGCGGCGCGGGGGTGAGCAGTTCTTC
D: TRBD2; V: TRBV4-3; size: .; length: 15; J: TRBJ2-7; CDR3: CASSQGASGGYEQYF; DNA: TGCGCCAGCAGCCAAGGCGCTAGCGGGGGGTACGAGCAGTACTTC